A selection of T cell receptor beta chains follows, all from one sample in a study of cytomegalovirus exposure and HLA in healthy donors. Measured with immunoSEQ multiplex PCR; TCRdb has only the in-frame clones, and not every one. The sample includes approximately 81,000 clones, over 65% of them seen just once. The sequencing sample was made of PBMCs. These receptors all come from a middle-aged man in good health and CMV-seropositive. Each CDR3 is given with its conserved first and last residue. Each record gives: V gene, D gene, J gene, clone size, CDR3 protein, CDR3 DNA. A D gene is named only where the DNA matches it firmly. Where a row states a size, it is once, few, many or the class of an expanded clone; other rows omit it.

TRBV19	NA	TRBJ1-5	NA	CASSPRDYVQPQHF	TGTGCCAGTAGTCCACGGGACTACGTCCAGCCCCAGCATTTT
TRBV29-1	TRBD2	TRBJ2-7	NA	CSVHPTSGTNEQYF	TGCAGCGTCCATCCGACTAGCGGGACCAACGAGCAGTACTTC
TRBV5-4	TRBD1	TRBJ2-7	NA	CASSLDRGEQYF	TGTGCCAGCAGCCTGGACAGGGGCGAGCAGTACTTC
TRBV7-2	TRBD1	TRBJ2-7	NA	CASSPRDRGLEQYF	TGTGCCAGCAGCCCCCGGGACAGGGGCCTCGAGCAGTACTTC
TRBV6-5	NA	TRBJ2-6	NA	CASSTRGAGANVLTF	TGTGCCAGCAGTACGCGGGGCGCTGGGGCCAACGTCCTGACTTTC
TRBV15	TRBD2	TRBJ2-5	NA	CATSRGSETSGQETQYF	TGTGCCACCAGCAGAGGAAGCGAAACTAGCGGACAAGAGACCCAGTACTTC
TRBV9	NA	TRBJ2-1	NA	CASSVSDGGVEQFF	TGTGCCAGCAGCGTGTCTGATGGCGGGGTTGAGCAGTTCTTC
TRBV7-2	TRBD2	TRBJ2-3	NA	CASSLVGRGGSPDTQYF	TGTGCCAGCAGCTTAGTCGGGCGGGGGGGTTCGCCAGATACGCAGTATTTT
TRBV2	NA	TRBJ2-3	NA	CASTRLTDTDTQYF	TGTGCCAGCACAAGACTGACAGACACAGATACGCAGTATTTT
TRBV28	NA	TRBJ2-7	NA	CASSLWSGINEQYF	TGTGCCAGCAGTTTATGGTCAGGGATCAACGAGCAGTACTTC
TRBV19	TRBD2	TRBJ2-1	NA	CASTSGIDNEQFF	TGTGCCAGTACTAGCGGGATAGACAATGAGCAGTTCTTC
TRBV5-1	NA	TRBJ2-5	NA	CASSLSGETQYF	TGCGCCAGCAGCTTGTCTGGCGAGACCCAGTACTTC
TRBV7-8	TRBD2	TRBJ2-7	NA	CASSPGGVLVGQYF	TGTGCCAGCAGCCCGGGAGGGGTCTTGGTCGGGCAGTACTTC
TRBV9	NA	TRBJ1-1	once	CASSVGVGGAGRLNTEAFF	TGTGCCAGCAGCGTAGGGGTTGGGGGTGCGGGGAGACTAAACACTGAAGCTTTCTTT
TRBV9	TRBD2	TRBJ2-2	NA	CASSAGGPGTGELFF	TGTGCCAGCAGCGCGGGGGGTCCGGGCACCGGGGAGCTGTTTTTT
TRBV7-2	TRBD2	TRBJ2-1	NA	CASSLRGLAAYNEQFF	TGTGCCAGCAGCTTAAGAGGACTAGCAGCTTACAATGAGCAGTTCTTC
TRBV28	TRBD1	TRBJ2-7	NA	CASSLTLDRFRNEQYF	TGTGCCAGCAGCCTTACACTGGACAGGTTTAGAAACGAGCAGTACTTC
TRBV2	TRBD2	TRBJ2-7	NA	CASSVEWGGEQYF	TGTGCCAGCAGTGTTGAGTGGGGAGGGGAGCAGTACTTC
TRBV7-6	NA	TRBJ2-3	few	CASSLGGSGFTDTQYF	TGTGCCAGCAGCTTAGGGGGCAGCGGGTTCACAGATACGCAGTATTTT
TRBV10-3	NA	TRBJ2-5	NA	CAIRGRGETQYF	TGTGCCATCCGAGGGAGAGGGGAGACCCAGTACTTC
TRBV7-2	NA	TRBJ2-3	NA	CASRAGGTDTQYF	TGTGCCAGCAGAGCAGGGGGGACAGATACGCAGTATTTT
TRBV4-2	NA	TRBJ2-1	NA	CASSQAQNRVDEQFF	TGTGCCAGCAGCCAAGCCCAGAACAGGGTCGATGAGCAGTTCTTC
TRBV4-1	TRBD2	TRBJ2-1	NA	CASSSLGLAVNEQFF	TGCGCCAGCAGCTCCTTGGGACTAGCTGTCAATGAGCAGTTCTTC
TRBV29-1	NA	TRBJ2-5	NA	CSVELPKETQYF	TGCAGCGTTGAACTCCCTAAAGAGACCCAGTACTTC
TRBV27	NA	TRBJ1-1	NA	CASSFGAGIKNTEAFF	TGTGCCAGCAGTTTCGGAGCTGGAATTAAGAACACTGAAGCTTTCTTT
TRBV29-1	NA	TRBJ2-6	NA	CSVDPTGSSGANVLTF	TGCAGCGTTGATCCCACAGGGTCTTCTGGGGCCAACGTCCTGACTTTC
TRBV7-2	TRBD1	TRBJ2-5	once	CASSVPGQGAGETQYF	TGTGCCAGCAGCGTCCCGGGACAGGGGGCCGGGGAGACCCAGTACTTC
TRBV2	TRBD1	TRBJ2-5	NA	CASSDDRGLQETQYF	TGTGCCAGCAGTGATGACAGGGGCCTCCAAGAGACCCAGTACTTC
TRBV11-3	TRBD1	TRBJ2-7	NA	CASSAQGDRDEQYF	TGTGCCAGCAGCGCACAGGGGGATAGGGACGAGCAGTACTTC
TRBV2	NA	TRBJ1-6	NA	CASSEGIGHINSPLHF	TGTGCCAGCAGTGAAGGGATCGGACATATTAATTCACCCCTCCACTTT
TRBV13	TRBD2	TRBJ2-7	once	CASSLTDSGLNYEQYF	TGTGCCAGCAGCTTAACGGATAGCGGGCTCAACTACGAGCAGTACTTC
TRBV7-9	NA	TRBJ2-1	few	CASSLEGGRGDEQFF	TGTGCCAGCAGCCTAGAAGGGGGCAGGGGGGATGAGCAGTTCTTC
TRBV28	NA	TRBJ1-6	NA	CASSLLGRNSPLHF	TGTGCCAGCAGTTTACTTGGCAGGAACTCACCCCTCCACTTT
TRBV6-5	NA	TRBJ2-1	NA	CASRRYQGGEQFF	TGTGCCAGCAGAAGGTATCAGGGAGGTGAGCAGTTCTTC
TRBV5-6	TRBD1	TRBJ2-7	NA	CASSRDRGFEQYF	TGTGCCAGCAGCCGGGACAGGGGTTTCGAGCAGTACTTC
TRBV10-3	TRBD2	TRBJ2-2	NA	CAISPRAGGTGELFF	TGTGCCATTAGTCCTAGGGCGGGAGGAACCGGGGAGCTGTTTTTT
TRBV6-1	NA	TRBJ1-1	once	CASSEARRAGGNTEAFF	TGTGCCAGCAGTGAAGCGAGGCGGGCAGGCGGTAACACTGAAGCTTTCTTT
TRBV6-5	TRBD2	TRBJ2-1	NA	CASSSSGSSYNEQFF	TGTGCCAGCAGTTCTAGCGGGAGCTCCTACAATGAGCAGTTCTTC
TRBV9	TRBD1	TRBJ2-7	NA	CASSEQGAASSYEQYF	TGTGCCAGCAGCGAACAGGGGGCGGCCAGCTCCTACGAGCAGTACTTC
TRBV18	TRBD2	TRBJ2-1	NA	CASSPSGRAYNEQFF	TGTGCCAGCTCACCGAGCGGGAGGGCATACAATGAGCAGTTCTTC
TRBV28	NA	TRBJ2-7	NA	CASRASNSYEQYF	TGTGCCAGCAGGGCAAGTAACTCCTACGAGCAGTACTTC
TRBV4-2	TRBD2	TRBJ2-2	NA	CASSLWTSGDTGELFF	TGTGCCAGCAGCCTATGGACTAGCGGAGACACCGGGGAGCTGTTTTTT
TRBV9	NA	TRBJ1-2	NA	CASSVANQGRGYTF	TGTGCCAGCAGCGTAGCTAACCAGGGGCGTGGCTACACCTTC
TRBV6-6	TRBD2	TRBJ2-7	NA	CASSYSGLVYEQYF	TGTGCCAGCAGTTACTCGGGACTAGTCTACGAGCAGTACTTC
TRBV7-6	NA	TRBJ1-1	NA	CASRRGGWSTEAFF	TGTGCCAGCAGGCGCGGCGGGTGGTCTACTGAAGCTTTCTTT
TRBV7-2	NA	TRBJ1-6	once	CASSLAQGIVGSYNSPLHF	TGTGCCAGCAGCTTAGCGCAGGGGATTGTAGGGTCCTATAATTCACCCCTCCACTTT